This passage covers 12 T cell receptor beta chains from one sample sequenced in a study of blood T cell repertoires in COVID-19. Profiling relied on immunoSEQ multiplex PCR, and the TCRdb table lists in-frame clones only, not all of them. The sample shows about 200,000 clones, approximately 80% of them seen only once. Sequenced sample: peripheral blood. Every receptor here comes from a human donor in a cohort sampled during active COVID-19.

This clone has only a few counts. J is TRBJ1-4 and V is TRBV9, with D hard to call. The CDR3 sequence is 17 residues long. Germline V gene lookup returns CDR1 SGDLS and CDR2 YYNGEE. Trimming stripped 0 bases from V and 11 bases from J, with 23 bases between. CDR3 amino acids: CASSVESGDVFSGKLFF. For the CDR3, the DNA is TGTGCCAGCAGCGTAGAAAGCGGGGATGTTTTCTCCGGGAAACTGTTTTTT.

The chain links TRBV6-5 to TRBJ1-4; no definite D call. The CDR3 is made up of 14 amino acids. Trimming took off 6 bases at V and 3 bases at J, with 11 bases between the two ends. From germline, CDR1 is MNHEY and CDR2 SVGAGI. The CDR3 reads CASRAGTANEKLFF. In DNA form, the CDR3 reads TGTGCCAGCAGGGCAGGTACAGCTAATGAAAAACTGTTTTTT.

The genes are TRBV15 and TRBJ1-2; 12 positions match TRBD1. This CDR3 comprises 16 residues. Per germline, CDR1 LNHNV and CDR2 YYDKDF (reference sequence). With 3 bases clipped from V and 4 bases from J, the junction kept 6 bases outside the gene matches. CDR3 coding DNA: TGTGCCACCAGCAGGGGACAGGGGGCTCGCAGCTATGGCTACACCTTC. This gives the protein CATSRGQGARSYGYTF.

The genes are TRBV3-1 (or the pseudogene TRBV3-2) and TRBJ2-3; no clear D. Germline lookup yields CDR1 LGHDT and CDR2 YNNKEL (reference sequence). This CDR3 region has 12 residues. Trimming shortened V by 4 bases and J by 5 bases, and 7 bases separated the two germline ends. The CDR3, as DNA: TGTGCCAGCAGCCGGCTCTTAGATACGCAGTATTTT. It specifies CASSRLLDTQYF.

CDR3 loop: CAISATLSSRGYF. DNA of the CDR3: TGTGCCATCAGCGCGACCTTATCCTCTCGGGGGTACTTC. The gene calls are TRBV10-3 and TRBJ2-7; TRBD2 might be the D (5 bases). This CDR3 spans 13 amino acids. With 6 bases removed from V and 12 bases from J, the gap between germline ends came to 21 bases. CDR1 and CDR2 (germline): ENHRY, SYGVKD.

The genes are TRBV11-2 and TRBJ2-5; D gene uncertain. Germline V gene lookup returns CDR1 SGHAT and CDR2 FQNNGV. This CDR3 region has 14 residues. Trimming stripped 0 bases from V and 12 bases from J, with 17 bases between. CDR3 coding DNA: TGTGCCAGCAGCTTAGATCTAGAGGAGAGTTGGAAGTACTTC. Its protein product is CASSLDLEESWKYF. Combining the CDR3 with reference TRBV11-2 and TRBJ2-5 gives the whole variable domain EAGVAQSPRYKIIEKRQSVAFWCNPISGHATLYWYQQILGQGPKLLIQFQNNGVVDDSQLPKDRFSAERLKGVDSTLKIQPAKLEDSAVYLCASSLDLEESWKYFGPGTRLLVL.

This clone appeared a few times. This chain joins TRBV27 and TRBJ2-1, with unresolved D. This CDR3 is built from 15 residues. V was shortened by 0 bases and J by 10 bases, with 16 bases between the two germline ends. From germline, CDR1 is MNHEY and CDR2 SMNVEV (reference sequence). The CDR3 nucleotides read TGTGCCAGCAGTTTATCGTATTGGGTGACACACGAGCAGTTCTTC. Protein: CASSLSYWVTHEQFF.

This clone has just a few counts. The chain carries TRBV19 and TRBJ1-5; a weak D match, TRBD1 (5 bases). Trimming shortened V by 7 bases and J by 3 bases, and 19 bases separated the two germline ends. Germline values: CDR1 LNHDA, CDR2 SQIVND (reference sequence). This CDR3 region has 16 residues. In DNA form, the CDR3 reads TGTGCCAGTAACCCAGAGTTAGGGGTATTCAATCAGCCCCAGCATTTT. Its translation: CASNPELGVFNQPQHF. Looking up the rest from reference TRBV19 and TRBJ1-5 gives the full variable domain: DGGITQSPKYLFRKEGQNVTLSCEQNLNHDAMYWYRQDPGQGLRLIYYSQIVNDFQKGDIAEGYSVSREKKESFPLTVTSAQKNPTAFYLCASNPELGVFNQPQHFGDGTRLSIL.

The chain is built from TRBV5-1 and TRBJ1-1; D is unclear. Trimming stripped 0 bases from V and 2 bases from J, with 17 bases between. The CDR3 runs to 17 residues. Germline V CDR1 and CDR2: SGHRS, YFSETQ. CDR3 protein: CASSLEPTGIGNTEAFF. DNA of the CDR3: TGCGCCAGCAGCTTGGAACCCACCGGGATAGGAAACACTGAAGCTTTCTTT.

This chain links TRBV5-1 with TRBJ2-7, with TRBD2 as a possible D gene (6 bases). From germline, CDR1 is SGHRS and CDR2 YFSETQ. Trimming removed 7 bases from V and 0 bases from J, with 17 bases in between. CDR3 length equals 15 residues. CDR3 nucleotide sequence: TGCGCCAGCCGGAACGGCGGGATCAGCTCCTACGAGCAGTACTTC. This translates into CASRNGGISSYEQYF.

The chain employs TRBV7-9 and TRBJ2-7; 7 nucleotides match TRBD1. J gave up 7 bases and V 4 bases, and 7 bases lay outside the gene matches. CDR1 is SEHNR, CDR2 FQNEAQ, per germline (reference sequence). The CDR3 totals 13 residues. The chain's CDR3 is CASSSDRVREQYF. CDR3 DNA sequence: TGTGCCAGCAGCTCCGACAGGGTTCGTGAGCAGTACTTC.

The rearrangement joins TRBV18 to TRBJ1-5; 10 bases line up with TRBD1. The J segment lost 0 bases and the V segment lost 4 bases, leaving 3 bases of the junction unmatched. The CDR3 covers 16 residues. Germline CDR1 KGHSH, CDR2 LQKENI. CDR3 loop: CASSHGTGDSNQPQHF. DNA of the CDR3: TGTGCCAGCTCACACGGGACAGGGGATAGCAATCAGCCCCAGCATTTT.